Listed below are T cell receptor beta chains from one sample, sequenced in a study of CD8 T cells in Susac syndrome. TCRdb re-analysed the immunoSEQ multiplex PCR reads in MiXCR, keeping a single row per CDR3 protein. The table lists around 200,000 distinct CDR3 sequences, 85% to 95% of them singletons. Sequenced input: CD8+ T cells from PBMCs. These receptor sequences come from a human donor with Susac syndrome. CDR3s include the opening cysteine and the closing phenylalanine or tryptophan. Fields, in order: D gene, clone size, J gene, V gene, CDR3 protein, CDR3 DNA. The D gene is left open where the match is weak. A clone size is listed for some rows: how often the clone was seen (once, few, many), or a class if it is expanded.

d_gene: .; abundance: .; j_gene: TRBJ2-5; v_gene: TRBV12-3/TRBV12-4; CDR3aa: CASSLSVPSLQETQYF; CDR3nt: TGTGCCAGCAGTTTATCTGTCCCGTCCTTACAAGAGACCCAGTACTTC
d_gene: .; abundance: .; j_gene: TRBJ2-5; v_gene: TRBV6-5; CDR3aa: CASSYGGGRETQYF; CDR3nt: TGTGCCAGCAGCTACGGAGGGGGCAGGGAGACCCAGTACTTC
d_gene: TRBD2; abundance: .; j_gene: TRBJ2-3; v_gene: TRBV7-3; CDR3aa: CASSFTSGSKVGDTQYF; CDR3nt: TGTGCCAGCAGCTTCACTAGCGGGAGTAAGGTGGGGGATACGCAGTATTTT
d_gene: .; abundance: .; j_gene: TRBJ2-3; v_gene: TRBV5-4; CDR3aa: CASSFLQGSTDTQYF; CDR3nt: TGTGCCAGCAGCTTCCTTCAGGGGAGCACAGATACGCAGTATTTT
d_gene: .; abundance: .; j_gene: TRBJ2-1; v_gene: TRBV9; CDR3aa: CASSVDDYEQFF; CDR3nt: TGTGCCAGCAGCGTAGACGATTATGAGCAGTTCTTC
d_gene: TRBD2; abundance: .; j_gene: TRBJ2-7; v_gene: TRBV9; CDR3aa: CASSVGMGLAGSYEQYF; CDR3nt: TGTGCCAGCAGCGTAGGAATGGGACTAGCGGGCTCCTACGAGCAGTACTTC
d_gene: .; abundance: .; j_gene: TRBJ2-1; v_gene: TRBV15; CDR3aa: CATSRDMAGEQFF; CDR3nt: TGTGCCACCAGCAGAGATATGGCGGGTGAGCAGTTCTTC
d_gene: .; abundance: .; j_gene: TRBJ2-2; v_gene: TRBV6-5; CDR3aa: CASSYVPPGPKNTGELFF; CDR3nt: TGTGCCAGCAGTTACGTCCCTCCAGGACCTAAGAACACCGGGGAGCTGTTTTTT
d_gene: .; abundance: .; j_gene: TRBJ2-1; v_gene: TRBV27; CDR3aa: CASSLASSYNEQFF; CDR3nt: TGTGCCAGCAGTTTAGCCAGCTCCTACAATGAGCAGTTCTTC
d_gene: .; abundance: .; j_gene: TRBJ1-2; v_gene: TRBV4-1; CDR3aa: CASSQEQTNYGYTF; CDR3nt: TGCGCCAGCAGCCAAGAACAAACTAACTATGGCTACACCTTC
d_gene: .; abundance: .; j_gene: TRBJ2-5; v_gene: TRBV12-3/TRBV12-4; CDR3aa: CASSLEQHQETQYF; CDR3nt: TGTGCCAGCAGTTTAGAACAGCACCAAGAGACCCAGTACTTC
d_gene: .; abundance: .; j_gene: TRBJ1-5; v_gene: TRBV27; CDR3aa: CASSAFGYNQPQHF; CDR3nt: TGTGCCAGCAGTGCCTTTGGGTACAATCAGCCCCAGCATTTT
d_gene: .; abundance: .; j_gene: TRBJ2-7; v_gene: TRBV30; CDR3aa: CAWSERDGPYEQYF; CDR3nt: TGTGCCTGGAGTGAACGGGACGGTCCCTACGAGCAGTACTTC
d_gene: TRBD2; abundance: .; j_gene: TRBJ2-1; v_gene: TRBV9; CDR3aa: CASSVSGGPIEQFF; CDR3nt: TGTGCCAGCAGCGTGTCGGGAGGGCCTATTGAGCAGTTCTTC
d_gene: .; abundance: .; j_gene: TRBJ1-1; v_gene: TRBV30; CDR3aa: CASTGVGTEAFF; CDR3nt: TGTGCCTCGACAGGAGTTGGTACTGAAGCTTTCTTT
d_gene: .; abundance: .; j_gene: TRBJ2-1; v_gene: TRBV24-1; CDR3aa: CATSYTGSSYNEQFF; CDR3nt: TGTGCCACCAGTTATACGGGGAGCTCCTACAATGAGCAGTTCTTC
d_gene: .; abundance: .; j_gene: TRBJ2-7; v_gene: TRBV5-4; CDR3aa: CASSFGISYEQYF; CDR3nt: TGTGCCAGCAGCTTTGGAATATCCTACGAGCAGTACTTC
d_gene: .; abundance: few; j_gene: TRBJ2-7; v_gene: TRBV7-9; CDR3aa: CASSLTRGEQYF; CDR3nt: TGTGCCAGCAGCTTGACTAGGGGCGAGCAGTACTTC
d_gene: .; abundance: .; j_gene: TRBJ2-7; v_gene: TRBV20-1; CDR3aa: CSARLLGWEIHEQYF; CDR3nt: TGCAGTGCTAGGTTGCTCGGATGGGAAATCCACGAGCAGTACTTC
d_gene: .; abundance: once; j_gene: TRBJ1-2; v_gene: TRBV3-1; CDR3aa: CASSQEGIGRYGYTF; CDR3nt: TGTGCCAGCAGCCAAGAAGGTATAGGGCGCTATGGCTACACCTTC
d_gene: TRBD2; abundance: once; j_gene: TRBJ2-3; v_gene: TRBV24-1; CDR3aa: CATAAAGASGGSITDTQYF; CDR3nt: TGTGCCACCGCCGCCGCCGGGGCTAGCGGGGGGTCGATCACAGATACGCAGTATTTT
d_gene: TRBD1; abundance: .; j_gene: TRBJ1-1; v_gene: TRBV20-1; CDR3aa: CSADGQGFTEAFF; CDR3nt: TGCAGTGCTGACGGACAGGGATTCACTGAAGCTTTCTTT
d_gene: TRBD1; abundance: .; j_gene: TRBJ1-1; v_gene: TRBV28; CDR3aa: CASRRKQGGATEAFF; CDR3nt: TGTGCCAGTCGAAGGAAACAGGGGGGAGCGACTGAAGCTTTCTTT